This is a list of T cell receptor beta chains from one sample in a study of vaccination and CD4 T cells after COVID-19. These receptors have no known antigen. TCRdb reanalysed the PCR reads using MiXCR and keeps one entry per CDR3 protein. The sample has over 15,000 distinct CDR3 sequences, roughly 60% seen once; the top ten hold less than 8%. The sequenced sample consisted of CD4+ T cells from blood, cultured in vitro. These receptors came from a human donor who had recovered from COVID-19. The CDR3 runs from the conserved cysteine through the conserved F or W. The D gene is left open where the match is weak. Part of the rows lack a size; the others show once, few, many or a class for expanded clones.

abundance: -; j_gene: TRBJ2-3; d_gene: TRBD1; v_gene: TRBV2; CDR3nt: TGTGCCAGCAGTCTGGACAGGACGCAGTATTTT; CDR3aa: CASSLDRTQYF
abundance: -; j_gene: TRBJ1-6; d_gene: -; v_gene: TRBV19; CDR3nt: TGTGCCAGTAGTTCCCTACCGATGCTCGGGGATTCACCCCTCCACTTT; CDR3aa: CASSSLPMLGDSPLHF
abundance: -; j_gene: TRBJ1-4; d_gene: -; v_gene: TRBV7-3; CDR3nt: TGTGCCAGCAGCACACCCCTTAGCCTACGGGGTGAACTGTTTTTT; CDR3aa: CASSTPLSLRGELFF
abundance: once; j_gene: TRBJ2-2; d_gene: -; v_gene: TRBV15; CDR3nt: TGTGCCACCAGCAGAGATCGGCCAGTCACCGGGGAGCTGTTTTTT; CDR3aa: CATSRDRPVTGELFF
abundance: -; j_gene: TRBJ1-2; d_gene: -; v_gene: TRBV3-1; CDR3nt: TGTGCCAGCAGCCAAGACCCATTCAGGGATTCGCAGGGCTACACCTTC; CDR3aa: CASSQDPFRDSQGYTF
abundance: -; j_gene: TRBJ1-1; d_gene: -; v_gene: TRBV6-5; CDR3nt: TGTGCCAGCAGTTACTCGCAGGGGCGTACGAACACTGAAGCTTTCTTT; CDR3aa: CASSYSQGRTNTEAFF
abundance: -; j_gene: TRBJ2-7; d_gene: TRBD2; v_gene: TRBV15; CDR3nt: TGTGCCACCAGCAGAGATCGGTCTAGCGGGACGTACGAGCAGTACTTC; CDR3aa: CATSRDRSSGTYEQYF
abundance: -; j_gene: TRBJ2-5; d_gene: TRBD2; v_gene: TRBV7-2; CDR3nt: TGTGCCAGCAGCTTGTCTAGCGGGACCCAGACCCAGTACTTC; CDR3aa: CASSLSSGTQTQYF
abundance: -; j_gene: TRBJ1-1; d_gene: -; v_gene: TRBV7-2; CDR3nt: TGTGCCAGCAGCCCACGGAGGGGCACTGAAGCTTTCTTT; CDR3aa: CASSPRRGTEAFF
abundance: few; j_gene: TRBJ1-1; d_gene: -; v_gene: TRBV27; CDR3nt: TGTGCCAGCAGTTTGACGAAAAACACTGAAGCTTTCTTT; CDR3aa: CASSLTKNTEAFF
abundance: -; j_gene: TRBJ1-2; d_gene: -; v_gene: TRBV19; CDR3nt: TGTGCCAGTAGTATAGTCGCGACGGGGGGCTACACCTTC; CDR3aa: CASSIVATGGYTF
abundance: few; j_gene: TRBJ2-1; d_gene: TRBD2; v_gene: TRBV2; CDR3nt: TGTGCCAGCAGGACCCGACTAGCGGGGGGGAAAGAGCAGTTCTTC; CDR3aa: CASRTRLAGGKEQFF
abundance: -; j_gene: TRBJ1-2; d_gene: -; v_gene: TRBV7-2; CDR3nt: TGTGCCAGCAGTCCCATGGACTATGGCTACACCTTC; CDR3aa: CASSPMDYGYTF
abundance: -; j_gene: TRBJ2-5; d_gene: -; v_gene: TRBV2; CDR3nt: TGTGCCAGGGGGGGTGGGGCCGGAAGACTCCAAGAGACCCAGTACTTC; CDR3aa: CARGGGAGRLQETQYF
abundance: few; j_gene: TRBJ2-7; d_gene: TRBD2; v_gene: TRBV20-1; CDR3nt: TGCAGTGCCACATCCTTTTTTGGGACTAGCCTCGCGCGGCCTTACGAGCAGTACTTC; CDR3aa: CSATSFFGTSLARPYEQYF
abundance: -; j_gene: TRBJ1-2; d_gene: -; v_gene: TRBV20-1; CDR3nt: TGCAGTGCGTCTCTATATGGCTACACCTTC; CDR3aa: CSASLYGYTF
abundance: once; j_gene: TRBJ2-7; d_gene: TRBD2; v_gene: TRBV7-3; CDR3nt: TGTGCCAGCAGCACTAGCGGGACGGGCGAGCAGTACTTC; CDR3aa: CASSTSGTGEQYF
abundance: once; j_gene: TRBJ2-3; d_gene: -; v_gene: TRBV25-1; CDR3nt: TGTGCCAGCAGTGAATATCAGGGGGGGCCAGATACGCAGTATTTT; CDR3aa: CASSEYQGGPDTQYF
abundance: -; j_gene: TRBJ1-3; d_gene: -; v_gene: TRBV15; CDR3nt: TGTGCCACCAGCAGGAGGGGAAACACCATATATTTT; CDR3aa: CATSRRGNTIYF
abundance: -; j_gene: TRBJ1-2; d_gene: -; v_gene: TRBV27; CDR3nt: TGTGCCAGCAGGACGGGACGGCGGGGCTACACCTTC; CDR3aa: CASRTGRRGYTF
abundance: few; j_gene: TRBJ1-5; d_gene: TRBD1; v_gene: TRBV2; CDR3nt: TGTGCCAGCAGTGTAGGGGGCGGTCAGCCCCAGCATTTT; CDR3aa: CASSVGGGQPQHF
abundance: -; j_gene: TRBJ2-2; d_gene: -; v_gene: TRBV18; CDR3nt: TGTGCCAGCTCACCACCGACAGGACGTAACACCGGGGAGCTGTTTTTT; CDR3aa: CASSPPTGRNTGELFF
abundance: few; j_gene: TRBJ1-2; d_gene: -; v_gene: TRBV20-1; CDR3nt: TGCAGTGCTAGGGGTCCTAACTATGGCTACACCTTC; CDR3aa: CSARGPNYGYTF
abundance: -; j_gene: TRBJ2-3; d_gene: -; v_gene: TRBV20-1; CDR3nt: TGCAGTGCTATAGCGGACACAGATACGCAGTATTTT; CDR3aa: CSAIADTDTQYF
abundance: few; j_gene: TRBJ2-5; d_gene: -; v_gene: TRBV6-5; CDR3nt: TGTGCCAGCAGTTACTCTCGGACTGGCGAGACCCAGTACTTC; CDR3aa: CASSYSRTGETQYF
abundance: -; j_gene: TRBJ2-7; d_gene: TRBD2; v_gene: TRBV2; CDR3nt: TGTGCCAGCAGGGTCTCTAGCGGGAGGGCCATTTACGAGCAGTACTTC; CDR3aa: CASRVSSGRAIYEQYF
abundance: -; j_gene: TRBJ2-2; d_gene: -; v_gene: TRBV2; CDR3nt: TGTGCCAGCAGCAGGACGGTGGCAGGGTCCGGGGAGCTGTTTTTT; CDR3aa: CASSRTVAGSGELFF
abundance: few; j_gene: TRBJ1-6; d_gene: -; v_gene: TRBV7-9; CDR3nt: TGTGCCAGCAGCTTTACCGCGGGGGACTCACCCCTCCACTTT; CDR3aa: CASSFTAGDSPLHF
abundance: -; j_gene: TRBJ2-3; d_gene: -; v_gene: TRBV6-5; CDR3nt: TGTGCCAGCAGTTACGGTGGGCGGGATACCACAGATACGCAGTATTTT; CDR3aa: CASSYGGRDTTDTQYF
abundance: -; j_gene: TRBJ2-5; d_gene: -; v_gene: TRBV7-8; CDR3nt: TGTGCCAGCAGCCCCTACCTCGGGGTTCAAGAGACCCAGTACTTC; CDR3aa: CASSPYLGVQETQYF